The clone carrying this TCR beta chain was detected a few times. Its antigen is as yet unknown. Trimming took 7 bases from V and 3 from J; bases not matched to a gene: 8. Germline lookup yields CDR1 SEHNR and CDR2 FQNEAQ (reference sequence). The CDR3 is made up of 17 amino acids. This sample was included in a study of T-cell memory formation after mild COVID-19. Study-level findings and limits: Contracting clones from day 15 to 85 had balanced CD4/CD8; later expanders favoured CD4+.

TCRdb recomputed calls from the 5' RACE reads with MiXCR, one row per CDR3 protein. The data contain 190,000 or so distinct CDR3 sequences, 20% to 25% of them singletons. This sequence was found in an adult woman who had mild COVID-19 (a few samples of this study predate the infection). Cell type and time point are not known. The V call is TRBV7-9, the J call TRBJ2-1, with TRBD2 identical over 14 bases. Sequencing used PBMCs or a T cell subset sorted from them (not recorded which). CDR3: CASTGGLAGGLYNEQFF. CDR3 DNA sequence: TGTGCCAGCACGGGAGGACTAGCGGGAGGCCTCTACAATGAGCAGTTCTTC.